Presented here are 29 T cell receptor beta chains from one specimen sequenced in a study of blood T cells in healthy people across ages. The use of a sample-barcoded 5' primer and a J-beta primer mix characterized a second PCR of about 7 to 12 cycles. MiXCR, applied by TCRdb to the 5' RACE reads, yields one record per CDR3 protein. The sample contains 250,000 to 300,000 distinct CDR3 sequences, roughly 26% of which appear only once. The specimen was blood. The receptors here all came from a woman in her 70s in good health.

The chain recombines TRBV19 with TRBJ2-2; 8 bases are a match to TRBD2. The V and J ends lost 3 bases and 6 bases, in that order; junction bases with no gene match: 3. The CDR3 is 14 amino acids. The germline CDR1 and CDR2 sequences are LNHDA and SQIVND (reference sequence). This chain's CDR3 is CASSIGTRAGELFF. Here the CDR3 DNA reads TGTGCCAGTAGTATCGGGACTAGGGCCGGGGAGCTGTTTTTT.

Details on this clonotype: The missing conserved phenylalanine or tryptophan at the end of this CDR3 makes a read error likely. The chain employs TRBV29-1 and TRBJ1-1; tentative D call: TRBD1 (5 bases). V lost 7 bases and J 8 bases, leaving 14 bases between the germline ends. The V gene's germline CDR1 is SQVTM and CDR2 ANQGSEA. The CDR3 totals 11 residues. The CDR3, as DNA: TGCAGCGGGCGAAGGGGCAACGAAGCTTTCTCT. It codes for CSGRRGNEAFS.

The chain joins TRBV2 to TRBJ2-1; TRBD1 agrees at 8 bases. The junction had 6 bases not matched to a gene; V was cut back by 6 bases and J by 8 bases. Per the germline V gene, CDR1 is SNHLY and CDR2 is FYNNEI. This CDR3 region has 13 residues. The CDR3 region has the DNA TGTGCCAGCAGAGATGACAGGGGCGATGAGCAGTTCTTC. Protein: CASRDDRGDEQFF.

V and J are TRBV28 and TRBJ2-1, with D maybe TRBD2 (6 bases). Per germline, CDR1 MDHEN and CDR2 SYDVKM. The CDR3 has 14 residues. Trimming pared 5 bases from V and 9 bases from J, leaving 17 bases between. The CDR3 DNA is TGTGCCAGCAGTCCGAGACTAGTATCTGGTGAGCAGTTCTTC. Protein product: CASSPRLVSGEQFF. Combining the CDR3 with reference TRBV28 and TRBJ2-1 gives the whole variable domain DVKVTQSSRYLVKRTGEKVFLECVQDMDHENMFWYRQDPGLGLRLIYFSYDVKMKEKGDIPEGYSVSREKKERFSLILESASTNQTSMYLCASSPRLVSGEQFFGPGTRLTVL.

In its sample, this clonotype was seen a few times. The chain joins TRBV20-1 to TRBJ1-2; 8 nucleotides match TRBD1. Germline V gene lookup returns CDR1 DFQATT and CDR2 SNEGSKA (reference sequence). The CDR3 sequence is 13 residues long. The V gene end was trimmed by 0 bases and the J gene end by 9 bases; junction bases not matched to a gene: 6. The CDR3 DNA is TGCAGTGCTAGAGATAGACAGGGGAAAAGCTACACCTTC. This sequence encodes CSARDRQGKSYTF.

The chain joins TRBV15 to TRBJ2-5; possible D gene TRBD2, 6 bases. The V gene's germline CDR1 is LNHNV and CDR2 YYDKDF (reference sequence). Trimming took 2 bases from V and 4 from J, leaving 14 bases between them. The CDR3 covers 15 residues. CDR3 residues: CATSRRRGQIETQYF. The CDR3 region has the DNA TGTGCCACCAGCAGAAGGAGGGGCCAAATAGAGACCCAGTACTTC.

The chain combines TRBV7-9 with TRBJ2-7; perhaps TRBD2 as D (5 bases). V was shortened by 5 bases and J by 5 bases, with 13 bases between the two germline ends. Germline V CDR1 and CDR2: SEHNR, FQNEAQ (reference sequence). The CDR3 spans 13 residues. For the CDR3, the DNA is TGTGCCAGCAGCCCAGCGGCAGACAACGAGCAGTACTTC. Encoded protein: CASSPAADNEQYF.

V usage is TRBV5-1 and J usage is TRBJ2-7, with a weak D call TRBD1 (6 bases). The CDR3 sequence is 16 residues long. CDR1 is SGHRS, CDR2 YFSETQ, per germline. With 0 bases removed from V and 2 bases from J, the gap between germline ends came to 15 bases. For the CDR3, the DNA is TGCGCCAGCAGCTTGGCCAAGACAGGCTTCGCCTACGAGCAGTACTTC. Residues: CASSLAKTGFAYEQYF.

This clonotype has more than one count but fewer than ten. V and J are TRBV5-6 and TRBJ2-1, with D possibly called TRBD1 or TRBD2 (7 bases each). This CDR3 has 14 residues. Per the germline V gene, CDR1 is SGHDT and CDR2 is YYEEEE. The V and J ends lost 2 bases and 3 bases respectively, with 9 bases between them. The CDR3 spells CASSFRGGYNEQFF. CDR3 coding DNA: TGTGCCAGCAGCTTCAGGGGGGGCTACAATGAGCAGTTCTTC.

The V and J genes are TRBV11-2 and TRBJ2-7; no definite D call. The V gene lost 1 base and the J gene lost 3 bases, with 13 bases spanning the gap. Germline-derived CDR1 and CDR2 are SGHAT and FQNNGV. This CDR3 has 15 amino acids. CDR3 in amino acids: CASSLALVPIYEQYF. CDR3 nucleotides: TGTGCCAGCAGCTTAGCTTTAGTTCCAATCTACGAGCAGTACTTC.

This clonotype was detected a few times. This chain links TRBV28 with TRBJ1-3; tentative D call: TRBD1 (5 bases). The CDR3 length is 13 residues. Germline loops: CDR1 MDHEN, CDR2 SYDVKM. Trimming removed 7 bases at V and 7 bases at J, with 14 bases between. The CDR3 spells CASIGTVPNTIYF. DNA of the CDR3: TGTGCCAGCATCGGGACTGTACCGAACACCATATATTTT.

This chain uses TRBV29-1 with TRBJ2-1; D gene uncertain. Germline CDR1 SQVTM, CDR2 ANQGSEA. V shed 6 bases and J shed 11 bases, with 23 bases lying between them. This CDR3 has 14 amino acids. CDR3 nucleotide sequence: TGCAGCGTCATGAGGAATACAATGATAGGTCAGCAGTTCTTC. It encodes CSVMRNTMIGQQFF.

The chain is built from TRBV18 and TRBJ2-3, with D unclear. This CDR3 contains 14 residues. Germline V gene data show CDR1 as KGHSH and CDR2 as LQKENI. The V end was cut by 5 bases, the J end by 2 bases, with 11 bases between. CDR3 coding DNA: TGTGCCAGCTCATCGCAACTGGCCACAGATACGCAGTATTTT. This codes for CASSSQLATDTQYF.

The chain links TRBV3-1 to TRBJ2-5; 7 nucleotides match TRBD2. The germline gives CDR1 LGHDT, CDR2 YNNKEL (reference sequence). Unmatched junction bases numbered 6, after V lost 0 bases and J lost 2 bases. CDR3 length: 16 residues. CDR3 in DNA: TGTGCCAGCAGCCAAGATAGAGTCGGGGGGCAAGAGACCCAGTACTTC. Encoded protein: CASSQDRVGGQETQYF.

The J gene is TRBJ2-7, the V gene TRBV7-8; D could derive from TRBD1 or TRBD2 (5 bases each). The CDR3 spans 11 residues. Germline lookup yields CDR1 SGHVS and CDR2 FQNEAQ. V dropped 4 bases and J dropped 5 bases, with 6 bases sitting between them. DNA of the CDR3: TGTGCCAGCAGCTCGGGGCACGAGCAGTACTTC. It codes for CASSSGHEQYF.

This clonotype was seen many times. The rearrangement links TRBV28 to TRBJ2-5; 7 bases are shared with TRBD2. The CDR3 totals 14 residues. The germline CDR1 and CDR2 sequences are MDHEN and SYDVKM. The ends lost 9 bases at V and 6 bases at J; junction bases unmatched: 13. CDR3 loop: CASTPSGPTKTQYF. In DNA form, the CDR3 reads TGTGCCAGTACTCCTAGCGGACCAACCAAGACCCAGTACTTC.

The chain employs TRBV19 and TRBJ2-1, with TRBD1 as a possible D gene (6 bases). CDR1 and CDR2 from the germline V gene are LNHDA and SQIVND (reference sequence). This CDR3 spans 15 amino acids. V gave up 2 bases and J gave up 8 bases, with 16 bases separating them. The DNA of the CDR3 is TGTGCCAGTAGTATACGGAACAGGGTACAGGATGAGCAGTTCTTC. Residues: CASSIRNRVQDEQFF.

The rearrangement links TRBV13 to TRBJ2-4, with a weak D call TRBD2 (5 bases). V lost 5 bases and J lost 2, with 10 bases in between. CDR1 is PRHDT, CDR2 FYEKMQ, per germline (reference sequence). The CDR3 has 14 amino acids. The CDR3 reads CASSQRVTKNIQYF. The CDR3 bases are TGTGCCAGCAGCCAGAGGGTTACCAAAAACATTCAGTACTTC. The variable domain in full, with the rest retrieved from reference TRBV13 and TRBJ2-4, is AAGVIQSPRHLIKEKRETATLKCYPIPRHDTVYWYQQGPGQDPQFLISFYEKMQSDKGSIPDRFSAQQFSDYHSELNMSSLELGDSALYFCASSQRVTKNIQYFGAGTRLSVL.

This chain connects TRBV11-2 to TRBJ2-5, with 10 positions matching TRBD2. The J call may not be correct, given that the DNA end is closer to TRBJ2-1. This CDR3 has 14 residues. Looked up from germline, CDR1 is SGHAT and CDR2 is FQNNGV. In DNA form, the CDR3 reads TGTGCCAGCAGCTTAGATCCTAGCGGGGGCGAGCAGTTCTTC. It codes for CASSLDPSGGEQFF.

This clonotype was counted only a few times. The CDR3 DNA follows: TGTGCCAGCAGCCGGGGTGACTCCTACAATGAGCAGTTCTTC. It yields the protein CASSRGDSYNEQFF. The chain links TRBV7-3 to TRBJ2-1; TRBD2 might be the D (5 bases). Trimming removed 5 bases from V and 0 bases from J, with 8 bases in between. This CDR3 is built from 14 residues. CDR1 SGHTA and CDR2 FQGTGA come from the germline V gene.

This clonotype was detected a few times. The chain carries TRBV5-1 and TRBJ1-4, with TRBD1 matching over 11 bases. The CDR3 has 17 residues. With 4 bases clipped from V and 2 bases from J, the junction kept 7 bases outside the gene matches. Germline V gene sequence: CDR1 SGHRS, CDR2 YFSETQ. The CDR3 DNA follows: TGCGCCAGCAGCCCGGGACAGGGGGTAACGACTAATGAAAAACTGTTTTTT. It codes for CASSPGQGVTTNEKLFF.

The V call is TRBV9, the J call TRBJ2-5; D call uncertain. The J call may be in error: the DNA end matches TRBJ2-7 better. Germline lookup yields CDR1 SGDLS and CDR2 YYNGEE. The CDR3 runs 14 residues. Written as DNA, the CDR3 is TGTGCCAGCAGCTCCCCATCTTTTCCCTACGAGCAGTACTTC. As protein: CASSSPSFPYEQYF.

The chain couples TRBV19 to TRBJ2-1; weak D call: TRBD1 (5 bases). Germline loops: CDR1 LNHDA, CDR2 SQIVND (reference sequence). CDR3 length: 14 residues. V lost 6 bases to trimming and J lost 3 bases, with 12 bases between them. CDR3 protein: CASSSERGYNEQFF. Here the CDR3 DNA reads TGTGCCAGTAGCTCGGAAAGGGGCTACAATGAGCAGTTCTTC.

This clonotype appeared a few times. The chain combines TRBV9 with TRBJ1-2, with 9 bases lining up with TRBD1. CDR1 SGDLS and CDR2 YYNGEE come from the germline V gene. The length of the CDR3 is 15 residues. The V gene end was trimmed by 4 bases and the J gene end by 4 bases; junction bases not matched to a gene: 8. CDR3 residues: CASSTQGQGGYGYTF. CDR3 nucleotide sequence: TGTGCCAGCAGCACTCAGGGACAGGGAGGCTATGGCTACACCTTC.

The chain uses TRBV11-2 and TRBJ2-7; D could derive from TRBD1 or TRBD2 (5 bases each). Per germline, CDR1 SGHAT and CDR2 FQNNGV. CDR3 length equals 15 residues. The V and J ends lost 3 bases and 4 bases respectively, with 16 bases between them. The CDR3 sequence: CASSFGSGTEYEQYF. The CDR3 DNA reads as TGTGCCAGCAGCTTTGGGTCCGGGACGGAATACGAGCAGTACTTC.

The gene calls are TRBV7-6 and TRBJ1-1, with D possibly TRBD1 on 6 matching bases. The CDR3 is 16 amino acids. V was cut by 1 base and J by 0 bases, with 12 bases left in between. Germline CDR1 and CDR2: SGHVS and FNYEAQ. The CDR3 loop is CASSLEEGQLNTEAFF. The CDR3 DNA sequence: TGTGCCAGCAGCTTAGAGGAAGGACAGCTGAACACTGAAGCTTTCTTT.

The gene calls are TRBV21-1 and TRBJ2-5; TRBD2, the table's D call, lacks a check against the DNA. TRBV21-1 is noted as a pseudogene. This CDR3 comprises 15 residues. The CDR3 spells CATHHPVELRETQYF. The CDR3 DNA is TGTGCCACTCACCACCCGGTAGAGTTGAGGGAGACCCAGTACTTC.

J is TRBJ2-7 and V is TRBV5-1; a possible D gene is TRBD1 (6 bases). This CDR3 is 15 amino acids long. Germline lookup yields CDR1 SGHRS and CDR2 YFSETQ. V gave up 0 bases and J gave up 5 bases, with 15 bases separating them. The CDR3 reads CASSLVEGVFDEQYF. CDR3 in DNA: TGCGCCAGCAGCTTGGTCGAGGGGGTGTTTGACGAGCAGTACTTC.

In its sample, this clonotype was seen a few times. This chain uses TRBV3-1 with TRBJ1-3; D is unclear. V lost 4 bases and J lost 2, with 12 bases in between. The CDR3 covers 15 residues. Germline lookup yields CDR1 LGHDT and CDR2 YNNKEL (reference sequence). CDR3 DNA sequence: TGTGCCAGCAGCCCCACCTGGGGAGCTGGAAACACCATATATTTT. Translating gives CASSPTWGAGNTIYF.